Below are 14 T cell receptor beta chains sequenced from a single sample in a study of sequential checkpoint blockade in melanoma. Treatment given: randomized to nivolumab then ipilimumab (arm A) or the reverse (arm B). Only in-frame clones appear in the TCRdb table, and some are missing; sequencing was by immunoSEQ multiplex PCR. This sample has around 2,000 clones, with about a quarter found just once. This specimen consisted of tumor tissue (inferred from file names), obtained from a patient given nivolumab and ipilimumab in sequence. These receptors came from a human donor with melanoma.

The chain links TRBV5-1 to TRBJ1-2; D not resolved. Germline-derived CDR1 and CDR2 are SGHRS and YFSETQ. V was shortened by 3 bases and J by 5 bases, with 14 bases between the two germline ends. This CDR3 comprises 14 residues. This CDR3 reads CASSSGPAEYGYTF. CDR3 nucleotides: TGCGCCAGCAGCTCGGGCCCCGCCGAATATGGCTACACCTTC.

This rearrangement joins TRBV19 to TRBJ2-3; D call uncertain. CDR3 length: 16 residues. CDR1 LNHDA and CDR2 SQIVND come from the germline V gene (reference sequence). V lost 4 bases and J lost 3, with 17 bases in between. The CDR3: CASSTQYRGGTDTQYF. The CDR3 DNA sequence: TGTGCCAGTAGTACTCAATACCGAGGTGGGACAGATACGCAGTATTTT.

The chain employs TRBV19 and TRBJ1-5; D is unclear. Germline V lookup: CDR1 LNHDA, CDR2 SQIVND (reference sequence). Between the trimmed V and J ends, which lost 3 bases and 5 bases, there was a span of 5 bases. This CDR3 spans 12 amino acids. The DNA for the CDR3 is TGTGCCAGTAGTATGGTTCATCAGCCCCAGCATTTT. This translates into CASSMVHQPQHF. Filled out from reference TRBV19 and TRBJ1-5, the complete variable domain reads DGGITQSPKYLFRKEGQNVTLSCEQNLNHDAMYWYRQDPGQGLRLIYYSQIVNDFQKGDIAEGYSVSREKKESFPLTVTSAQKNPTAFYLCASSMVHQPQHFGDGTRLSIL.

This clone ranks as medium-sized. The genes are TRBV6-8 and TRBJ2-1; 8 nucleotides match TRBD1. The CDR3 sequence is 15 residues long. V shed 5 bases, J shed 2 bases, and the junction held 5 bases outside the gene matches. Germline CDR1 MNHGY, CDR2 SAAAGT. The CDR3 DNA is TGTGCCAGCAGTCTTCACAGGGGGGCCTACAATGAGCAGTTCTTC. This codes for CASSLHRGAYNEQFF.

CDR3 sequence reads: CASSIGRAVTEAFF. The CDR3 DNA is TGTGCCAGTAGTATCGGCAGGGCGGTCACTGAAGCTTTCTTT. This chain links TRBV19 with TRBJ1-1, with D maybe TRBD1 (5 bases). Trimming took off 3 bases at V and 4 bases at J, with 12 bases between the two ends. Germline CDR1 LNHDA, CDR2 SQIVND (reference sequence). The CDR3 consists of 14 residues.

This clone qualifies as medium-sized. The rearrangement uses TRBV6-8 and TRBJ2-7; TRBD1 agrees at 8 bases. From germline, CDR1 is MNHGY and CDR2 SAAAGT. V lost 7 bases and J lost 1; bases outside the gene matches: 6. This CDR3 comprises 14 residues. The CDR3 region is CASTEDRVSYEQYF. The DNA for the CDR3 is TGTGCCAGCACCGAGGACAGGGTGTCCTACGAGCAGTACTTC.

CDR3 bases: TGCAGCGTTAGAGCGGGGTCTCCAAACAGGTCCTCTGGAAACACCATATATTTT. This encodes CSVRAGSPNRSSGNTIYF. This chain connects TRBV29-1 to TRBJ1-3; perhaps TRBD1 as D (5 bases). CDR3 length: 18 residues. Trimming left V 5 bases short and J 0 bases short, with 23 bases between. Germline V gene data show CDR1 as SQVTM and CDR2 as ANQGSEA.

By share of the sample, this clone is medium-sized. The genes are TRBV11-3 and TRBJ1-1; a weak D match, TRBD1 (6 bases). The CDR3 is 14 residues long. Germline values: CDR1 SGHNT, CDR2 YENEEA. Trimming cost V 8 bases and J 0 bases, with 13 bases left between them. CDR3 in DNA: TGTGCCAGCTTCGGGGGGGCCGTGAACACTGAAGCTTTCTTT. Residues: CASFGGAVNTEAFF.

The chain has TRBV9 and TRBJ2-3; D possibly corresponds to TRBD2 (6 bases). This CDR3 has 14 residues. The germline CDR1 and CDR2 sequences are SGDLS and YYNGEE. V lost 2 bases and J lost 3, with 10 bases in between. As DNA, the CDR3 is TGTGCCAGCAGCGTTGGCGGGGTAACAGATACGCAGTATTTT. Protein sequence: CASSVGGVTDTQYF. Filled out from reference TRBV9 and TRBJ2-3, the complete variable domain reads DSGVTQTPKHLITATGQRVTLRCSPRSGDLSVYWYQQSLDQGLQFLIQYYNGEERAKGNILERFSAQQFPDLHSELNLSSLELGDSALYFCASSVGGVTDTQYFGPGTRLTVL.

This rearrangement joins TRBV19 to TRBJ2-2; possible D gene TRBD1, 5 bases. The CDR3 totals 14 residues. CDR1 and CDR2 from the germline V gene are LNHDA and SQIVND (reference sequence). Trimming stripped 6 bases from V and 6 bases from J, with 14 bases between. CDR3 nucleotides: TGTGCCAGTAGGAGTCAGGGTTTGGCCGGGGAGCTGTTTTTT. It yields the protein CASRSQGLAGELFF.

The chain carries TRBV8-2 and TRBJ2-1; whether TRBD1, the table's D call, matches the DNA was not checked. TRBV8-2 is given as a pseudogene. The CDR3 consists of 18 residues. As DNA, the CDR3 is TGTGCCAGCAGGCCCATCGGGTCGACAGGGAGGTCCTACAATGAGCAGTTCTTC. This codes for CASRPIGSTGRSYNEQFF.

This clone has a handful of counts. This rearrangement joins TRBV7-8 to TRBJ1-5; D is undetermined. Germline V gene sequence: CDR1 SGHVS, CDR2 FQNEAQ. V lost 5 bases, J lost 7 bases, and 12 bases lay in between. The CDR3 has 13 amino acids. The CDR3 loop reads CASSTRSGQPQHF. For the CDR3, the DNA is TGTGCCAGCAGCACGCGGAGTGGACAGCCCCAGCATTTT.

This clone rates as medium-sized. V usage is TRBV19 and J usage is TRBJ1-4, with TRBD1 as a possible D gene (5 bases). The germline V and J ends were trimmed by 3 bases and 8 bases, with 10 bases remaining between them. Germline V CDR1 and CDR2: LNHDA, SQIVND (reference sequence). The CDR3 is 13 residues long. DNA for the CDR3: TGTGCCAGTAGTATGGGGCGGACCGAAAAACTGTTTTTT. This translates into CASSMGRTEKLFF.

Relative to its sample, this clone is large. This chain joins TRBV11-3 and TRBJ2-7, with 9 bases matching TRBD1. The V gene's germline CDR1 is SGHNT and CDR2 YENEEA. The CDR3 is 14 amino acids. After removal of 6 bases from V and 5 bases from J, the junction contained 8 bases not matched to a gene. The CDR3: CASSPGTGWNEQYF. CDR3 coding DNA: TGTGCCAGCAGTCCCGGGACAGGGTGGAACGAGCAGTACTTC.